A single sample is the source of the 27 T cell receptor beta chains below, sequenced in a study of blood T cell repertoires in COVID-19. Generated by immunoSEQ multiplex PCR, the TCRdb table keeps only in-frame clones and is missing some. The table lists 200,000 or so clones, almost 80% of them singletons, with 15% to 20% in the top ten. Sequenced input: peripheral blood. These receptors were obtained from a man between 60 and 75 years old with active or convalescent COVID-19.

This clone has more than one count but fewer than ten. This rearrangement joins TRBV11-2 to TRBJ2-2; D not certain. The CDR3 contains 15 residues. V dropped 5 bases and J dropped 6 bases, with 16 bases sitting between them. CDR1 and CDR2 from the germline V gene are SGHAT and FQNNGV. CDR3 in amino acids: CASSRPATTPGELFF. In DNA form, the CDR3 reads TGTGCCAGCAGCCGCCCCGCCACAACCCCCGGGGAGCTGTTTTTT.

This clone was seen more than once but under ten times. V gene TRBV12-3 or TRBV12-4 combines with J gene TRBJ1-4, with 7 bases identical to TRBD1. This CDR3 is built from 13 residues. With V trimmed by 7 bases and J by 5 bases, 4 bases remained unmatched. The CDR3 DNA reads TGTGCCAGCATACAGACAGGGAATGAAAAACTGTTTTTT. Translating it yields CASIQTGNEKLFF.

This chain joins TRBV5-1 and TRBJ2-7, with D maybe TRBD1 (5 bases). The germline gives CDR1 SGHRS, CDR2 YFSETQ. The CDR3 loop spans 13 amino acids. V was shortened by 4 bases and J by 0 bases, with 8 bases between the two germline ends. The CDR3 nucleotides read TGCGCCAGCAGCCCGGACACCTCCTACGAGCAGTACTTC. It yields the protein CASSPDTSYEQYF.

This clone was recorded once. The chain links TRBV7-6 to TRBJ1-6, with TRBD1 matching 8 bases. The CDR3 is 15 amino acids. CDR1 and CDR2 from the germline V gene are SGHVS and FNYEAQ. V was pared by 0 bases and J by 9 bases, with 4 bases of the junction left unmatched. CDR3 nucleotide sequence: TGTGCCAGCAGCTTAGCGGCAGGGGGCGTTTCACCCCTCCACTTT. Protein product: CASSLAAGGVSPLHF.

Only a few counts were recorded for this clone. V gene TRBV7-6 combines with J gene TRBJ2-7, with a possible D match to TRBD1 (5 bases). Trimming removed 2 bases from V and 6 bases from J, with 5 bases in between. CDR1 and CDR2 (germline): SGHVS, FNYEAQ. The CDR3 loop spans 11 amino acids. CDR3 amino acids: CASSLTGEQYF. As DNA, the CDR3 is TGTGCCAGCAGCTTAACAGGCGAGCAGTACTTC.

This clone came up a few times. The chain combines TRBV7-9 with TRBJ2-3, with 7 bases identical to TRBD2. The V and J ends lost 5 bases and 5 bases, in that order; junction bases with no gene match: 10. The germline gives CDR1 SEHNR, CDR2 FQNEAQ (reference sequence). The CDR3 has 15 amino acids. CDR3 DNA sequence: TGTGCCAGCAGCCCCTCGCGGCGCGGGGGAGATACGCAGTATTTT. Translation: CASSPSRRGGDTQYF.

The count of this clone is one. The gene calls are TRBV14 and TRBJ2-1, with 11 bases aligning to TRBD1. Germline loops: CDR1 SGHDN, CDR2 FVKESK. Trimming cost V 5 bases and J 8 bases; bases outside gene matches: 8. CDR3 length: 15 amino acids. This CDR3 reads CASSLRTGGNDEQFF. Here the CDR3 DNA reads TGTGCCAGCAGCTTACGGACAGGGGGCAACGATGAGCAGTTCTTC.

This clone was seen only once. Other DNA sequences within the sample encode an identical CDR3. The chain links TRBV5-1 to TRBJ1-2, with D unresolved. Deletions cut 0 bases from V and 3 bases from J, with 6 bases between. The CDR3 totals 13 residues. Germline V gene lookup returns CDR1 SGHRS and CDR2 YFSETQ. The CDR3 region is CASSLDGDYGYTF. For the CDR3, the DNA is TGCGCCAGCAGCTTGGACGGTGACTATGGCTACACCTTC.

V gene TRBV5-1 combines with J gene TRBJ2-7, with 7 bases identical to TRBD2. The germline gives CDR1 SGHRS, CDR2 YFSETQ. The V segment lost 1 base and the J segment 9 bases; nucleotides outside the gene matches: 7. The CDR3 covers 13 residues. The CDR3 DNA is TGCGCCAGCAGCTTGAGTGAAGCGGGGTGGCAGTACTTC. It is translated as CASSLSEAGWQYF.

The chain uses TRBV6-6 and TRBJ1-3, with D unclear. V lost 3 bases to trimming and J lost 8 bases, with 11 bases between them. CDR1 is MNHNY, CDR2 SVGAGI, per germline (reference sequence). The CDR3 length is 13 residues. The CDR3 nucleotides read TGTGCCAGCAGTTATGGCCCGAGGGACACCATATATTTT. It encodes CASSYGPRDTIYF.

The rearrangement links TRBV3-1 (or the pseudogene TRBV3-2) to TRBJ1-2; D possibly corresponds to TRBD1 (5 bases). The CDR3 covers 13 residues. Per the germline V gene, CDR1 is LGHDT and CDR2 is YNNKEL (reference sequence). The germline V and J ends were trimmed by 4 bases and 5 bases, with 11 bases remaining between them. CDR3 coding DNA: TGTGCCAGCAGCCCGAGGGGAGGATATGGCTACACCTTC. Its translation: CASSPRGGYGYTF.

V and J are TRBV28 and TRBJ2-1; 9 nucleotides match TRBD2. The ends lost 7 bases at V and 1 base at J; junction bases unmatched: 8. The CDR3 covers 16 residues. CDR1 is MDHEN, CDR2 SYDVKM, per germline. This chain's CDR3 is CASTEGLAPSYNEQFF. CDR3 nucleotides: TGTGCCAGCACCGAAGGACTAGCGCCGTCCTACAATGAGCAGTTCTTC.

The V call is TRBV19, the J call TRBJ1-2; possibly TRBD1 for D (5 bases). The CDR3 covers 15 residues. V lost 3 bases and J 8 bases, leaving 19 bases between the germline ends. Germline V gives CDR1 LNHDA, CDR2 SQIVND (reference sequence). This CDR3 is CASSIFSGPQGGYTF. For the CDR3, the DNA is TGTGCCAGTAGTATTTTCTCCGGGCCCCAGGGAGGCTACACCTTC.

The rearrangement joins TRBV5-4 to TRBJ2-7, with 9 bases fitting TRBD2. The V gene end was trimmed by 0 bases and the J gene end by 0 bases; junction bases not matched to a gene: 16. The CDR3 spans 20 residues. Germline CDR1 SGHNT, CDR2 YYREEE (reference sequence). In nucleotides, the CDR3 is TGTGCCAGCAGCTTGGGGAGCGCGCCGGGGCTAGCGGGAACCTCCTACGAGCAGTACTTC. As protein: CASSLGSAPGLAGTSYEQYF.

This chain uses TRBV19 with TRBJ2-1; TRBD2 agrees at 13 bases. The CDR3 has 15 amino acids. CDR1 and CDR2 (germline): LNHDA, SQIVND (reference sequence). V lost 6 bases, J lost 5 bases, and 4 bases stayed unmatched. The CDR3, as DNA: TGTGCCAGTAGACTAGCGGGAGGGCCTAACAATGAGCAGTTCTTC. It translates to CASRLAGGPNNEQFF.

The V gene is TRBV9, the J gene TRBJ1-4; the match to TRBD1 covers 7 bases. V was pared by 4 bases and J by 2 bases, with 5 bases of the junction left unmatched. Germline CDR1 is SGDLS and CDR2 is YYNGEE. The CDR3 has 15 residues. CDR3 sequence (DNA): TGTGCCAGCAGCCCCGGGACAGTTACTAATGAAAAACTGTTTTTT. Amino acids: CASSPGTVTNEKLFF.

V usage is TRBV7-7 and J usage is TRBJ2-7, with D perhaps matching TRBD1 (6 bases). V lost 5 bases to trimming and J lost 1 base, with 12 bases between them. The CDR3 sequence is 14 residues long. Germline CDR1 is SSHAT and CDR2 is FNYEAQ (reference sequence). CDR3 nucleotides: TGTGCCAGCAGCCCAGACAGGACATCCTACGAGCAGTACTTC. Translation gives CASSPDRTSYEQYF. The complete variable domain, with remaining parts taken from reference TRBV7-7 and TRBJ2-7, reads GAGVSQSPRYKVTKRGQDVTLRCDPISSHATLYWYQQALGQGPEFLTYFNYEAQPDKSGLPSDRFSAERPEGSISTLTIQRTEQRDSAMYRCASSPDRTSYEQYFGPGTRLTVT.

The chain couples TRBV6-5 to TRBJ2-2; 10 bases are shared with TRBD1. V lost 11 bases and J lost 9; bases outside the gene matches: 9. Germline V gene data show CDR1 as MNHEY and CDR2 as SVGAGI. The CDR3 spans 13 residues. CDR3 in amino acids: CAVLTGGVWELFF. The CDR3 DNA follows: TGTGCCGTACTGACAGGGGGCGTGTGGGAGCTGTTTTTT.

The rearrangement joins TRBV6-6 to TRBJ1-5, with a weak D call TRBD1 (6 bases). The CDR3 spans 14 residues. The germline V gene encodes CDR1 MNHNY and CDR2 SVGAGI (reference sequence). Trimming removed 6 bases from V and 5 bases from J, with 14 bases in between. The CDR3: CASSQTGPDQPQHF. The DNA of the CDR3 is TGTGCCAGCAGCCAAACAGGGCCCGATCAGCCCCAGCATTTT.

This clone has only one observation. The V and J genes are TRBV5-1 and TRBJ2-3; TRBD2 might be the D (5 bases). Per germline, CDR1 SGHRS and CDR2 YFSETQ. The CDR3 totals 15 residues. Deletions cut 0 bases from V and 4 bases from J, with 12 bases between. The CDR3 region is CASSLDGGSSDTQYF. The CDR3 nucleotides are TGCGCCAGCAGCTTGGATGGAGGCAGCTCAGATACGCAGTATTTT.

This clone was counted once. The chain carries TRBV5-4 and TRBJ1-5; TRBD1 might be the D (5 bases). This CDR3 is built from 14 residues. V shed 0 bases and J shed 4 bases, with 8 bases lying between them. CDR1 and CDR2 (germline): SGHNT, YYREEE (reference sequence). The CDR3 loop reads CASSLGAGNQPQHF. CDR3 DNA sequence: TGTGCCAGCAGCTTGGGGGCAGGGAATCAGCCCCAGCATTTT.

The J gene is TRBJ2-2, the V gene TRBV12-3 or TRBV12-4, with no clear D. V was pared by 6 bases and J by 6 bases, with 5 bases between. This CDR3 contains 11 residues. The CDR3 region has the DNA TGTGCCAGCAGGACACCCGGGGAGCTGTTTTTT. Its translation: CASRTPGELFF.

In its sample, this clone was seen once. The rearrangement joins TRBV28 to TRBJ2-7, with D possibly matching TRBD1 (5 bases). This CDR3 contains 15 residues. Germline CDR1 reads MDHEN; CDR2 reads SYDVKM. Trimming pared 2 bases from V and 6 bases from J, leaving 17 bases between. The CDR3 nucleotides are TGTGCCAGCAGTTTACCCCAGGGAATGTACGGCGAGCAGTACTTC. Protein sequence: CASSLPQGMYGEQYF. Full variable domain (missing parts from reference TRBV28 and TRBJ2-7): DVKVTQSSRYLVKRTGEKVFLECVQDMDHENMFWYRQDPGLGLRLIYFSYDVKMKEKGDIPEGYSVSREKKERFSLILESASTNQTSMYLCASSLPQGMYGEQYFGPGTRLTVT.

A few counts support this clone. This rearrangement joins TRBV7-9 to TRBJ1-5; D not resolved. This CDR3 is 16 amino acids long. Germline CDR1 SEHNR, CDR2 FQNEAQ (reference sequence). V was trimmed by 5 bases and J by 4 bases, leaving 18 bases between them. The CDR3 DNA sequence: TGTGCCAGCAGCCCGTCCGGCGGCAGAGGGAATCAGCCCCAGCATTTT. It specifies CASSPSGGRGNQPQHF.

In nucleotides, the CDR3 is TGCAGCGTCCAAGGGACAGGGGTAGGTCAGCCCCAGCATTTT. Protein product: CSVQGTGVGQPQHF. V is TRBV29-1 and J is TRBJ1-5; TRBD1 aligns across 10 bases. V shed 6 bases, J shed 6 bases, and the junction held 8 bases outside the gene matches. CDR1 and CDR2 (germline): SQVTM, ANQGSEA. This CDR3 region has 14 residues.

This chain uses TRBV28 with TRBJ2-5, with TRBD1 matching 8 bases. Looked up from germline, CDR1 is MDHEN and CDR2 is SYDVKM. The V gene end was trimmed by 4 bases and the J gene end by 5 bases; junction bases not matched to a gene: 9. CDR3 length equals 15 residues. Written as DNA, the CDR3 is TGTGCCAGCAGTTCCCCGGGCAGGGGGCAGGAGACCCAGTACTTC. Translated: CASSSPGRGQETQYF.

V and J are TRBV28 and TRBJ2-1; 10 bases agree with TRBD1. J lost 3 bases, V lost 6 bases, and 5 bases had no gene match. The CDR3 sequence is 15 residues long. The V gene's germline CDR1 is MDHEN and CDR2 SYDVKM. The DNA for the CDR3 is TGTGCCAGCAGAAAGACAGGGGGCGGCTACAATGAGCAGTTCTTC. This sequence encodes CASRKTGGGYNEQFF. The full variable domain, completed using reference TRBV28 and TRBJ2-1, is DVKVTQSSRYLVKRTGEKVFLECVQDMDHENMFWYRQDPGLGLRLIYFSYDVKMKEKGDIPEGYSVSREKKERFSLILESASTNQTSMYLCASRKTGGGYNEQFFGPGTRLTVL.